This entry features one T cell receptor beta chain sequence. This sample is part of a study of blood T cell repertoires in COVID-19. Study-wide context: Both acute and convalescent COVID-19 samples were obtained from the United States, Italy and Spain.

The CDR3 extends over 15 amino acids. The V end lost 1 base, the J end lost 8 bases, and 14 bases lay between the germline ends. Germline V gene lookup returns CDR1 LGHDT and CDR2 YNNKEL (reference sequence). In the study's own analysis: Amplification from reference gene primers served as the basis for estimated nucleated cell counts. Clones were read by immunoSEQ multiplex PCR, and TCRdb kept only the in-frame ones, dropping some. V and J calls and clone size are those listed in that table; D and trimming were worked out from the DNA. The table records 9,500 to 13,000 clones, around four fifths of them present only once.

This rearrangement joins TRBV3-1 (or the pseudogene TRBV3-2) to TRBJ1-4; D is unclear. The receptor comes from a human donor in a cohort sampled during active COVID-19. The sequenced sample consisted of peripheral blood. DNA for the CDR3: TGTGCCAGCAGCCAAGCCGGTTTCCCCGGGGAAAAACTGTTTTTT. The encoded protein is CASSQAGFPGEKLFF.